The 27 T cell receptor beta chains listed next were all sequenced from one sample in a study of cytomegalovirus exposure and HLA in healthy donors. The PCR employed 60 Vbeta primers together with 13 Jbeta primers. Produced via immunoSEQ multiplex PCR; TCRdb's table is partial and in-frame only. The sample shows around 130,000 clones, 80% to 85% of them seen only once. Input material: PBMCs. The receptors were gathered from a boy under 18 in good health and CMV-seronegative.

The chain employs TRBV6-1 and TRBJ2-7; TRBD2 might be the D (6 bases). The CDR3 consists of 15 residues. Trimming removed 3 bases from V and 2 bases from J, with 14 bases in between. Germline CDR1 is MNHNS and CDR2 is SASEGT. For the CDR3, the DNA is TGTGCCAGCAGTGATTCACGAGGGAGGACCTACGAGCAGTACTTC. Translation: CASSDSRGRTYEQYF.

The chain joins TRBV4-2 to TRBJ2-1; D call uncertain. The V gene lost 3 bases and the J gene lost 2 bases, with 5 bases spanning the gap. Germline-derived CDR1 and CDR2 are LGHNA and YNFKEQ. The CDR3 loop spans 13 amino acids. The CDR3 here is CASSHQTYNEQFF. The CDR3 DNA sequence: TGTGCCAGCAGCCATCAGACCTACAATGAGCAGTTCTTC.

The rearrangement uses TRBV4-1 and TRBJ2-7; 12 positions match TRBD2. CDR1 is MGHRA and CDR2 is YSYEKL in the germline V gene. V gave up 4 bases and J gave up 4 bases; unmatched junction bases: 5. This CDR3 spans 15 amino acids. The CDR3 protein is CASSRLAGDGYEQYF. The CDR3 bases are TGCGCCAGCAGCCGACTAGCGGGAGATGGGTACGAGCAGTACTTC.

The V call is TRBV7-9, the J call TRBJ2-7; 8 nucleotides agree with TRBD1. CDR1 is SEHNR and CDR2 is FQNEAQ in the germline V gene (reference sequence). V was pared by 5 bases and J by 2 bases, with 5 bases of the junction left unmatched. The CDR3 loop spans 14 amino acids. In nucleotides, the CDR3 is TGTGCCAGCAGCCCGGGACAGGAAACCTACGAGCAGTACTTC. It specifies CASSPGQETYEQYF.

The chain recombines TRBV10-3 with TRBJ1-2; 7 bases match TRBD1. J lost 4 bases, V lost 3 bases, and 5 bases had no gene match. Germline V gene lookup returns CDR1 ENHRY and CDR2 SYGVKD. The CDR3 runs 14 residues. CDR3 nucleotide sequence: TGTGCCATCAGTGAACAGGGGCAACCCTATGGCTACACCTTC. Translating it yields CAISEQGQPYGYTF.

V usage is TRBV29-1 and J usage is TRBJ1-1; D call uncertain. Germline V gives CDR1 SQVTM, CDR2 ANQGSEA. The V end lost 4 bases, the J end lost 4 bases, and 10 bases lay between the germline ends. The CDR3 has 12 residues. CDR3 nucleotides: TGCAGCGTTGTTGGGCCGACCACTGAAGCTTTCTTT. Protein product: CSVVGPTTEAFF.

This clone was observed once. The chain has TRBV11-3 and TRBJ2-5; TRBD2 matches 8 bases. Per germline, CDR1 SGHNT and CDR2 YENEEA. V lost 0 bases, J lost 5 bases, and 8 bases stayed unmatched. The CDR3 totals 16 residues. In DNA, the CDR3 is TGTGCCAGCAGCTTAGATCTTAGCGGGGACGGGGAGACCCAGTACTTC. Amino acid sequence: CASSLDLSGDGETQYF. Filled out from reference TRBV11-3 and TRBJ2-5, the complete variable domain reads EAGVVQSPRYKIIEKKQPVAFWCNPISGHNTLYWYLQNLGQGPELLIRYENEEAVDDSQLPKDRFSAERLKGVDSTLKIQPAELGDSAVYLCASSLDLSGDGETQYFGPGTRLLVL.

The chain couples TRBV30 to TRBJ1-1, with D possibly being TRBD1 (5 bases). V gave up 0 bases and J gave up 8 bases, with 10 bases separating them. Germline-derived CDR1 and CDR2 are GTSNPN and SVGIG (reference sequence). The CDR3 runs 12 residues. CDR3 nucleotide sequence: TGTGCCTGGAGTGTACGGGGGTGCGAAGCTTTCTTT. Translation gives CAWSVRGCEAFF.

V and J are TRBV4-3 and TRBJ2-3; 11 bases are shared with TRBD2. With 5 bases clipped from V and 7 bases from J, the junction kept 8 bases outside the gene matches. The germline CDR1 and CDR2 sequences are LGHNA and YSLEER. CDR3 length: 15 residues. The CDR3 coding sequence is TGCGCCAGCAGCTACGAGGCTAGCGGGAGGAATACGCAGTATTTT. Protein sequence: CASSYEASGRNTQYF.

The CDR3 protein is CSASDRNGGADTEAFF. The DNA of the CDR3 is TGCAGCGCTTCCGACAGGAATGGGGGGGCTGACACTGAAGCTTTCTTT. The rearrangement links TRBV29-1 to TRBJ1-1; maybe TRBD1 (6 bases). This CDR3 has 16 amino acids. Germline V gives CDR1 SQVTM, CDR2 ANQGSEA. Trimming stripped 7 bases from V and 3 bases from J, with 24 bases between.

The chain recombines TRBV6-5 with TRBJ2-2, with D hard to call. The V and J ends lost 2 bases and 4 bases respectively, with 8 bases between them. Germline V gives CDR1 MNHEY, CDR2 SVGAGI. This CDR3 is 14 amino acids long. CDR3 amino acids: CASSYDPGTGELFF. The CDR3 nucleotides are TGTGCCAGCAGTTACGATCCGGGCACCGGGGAGCTGTTTTTT.

The chain couples TRBV5-1 to TRBJ2-7, with 11 bases aligning to TRBD2. CDR3 size: 15 residues. With V trimmed by 2 bases and J by 3 bases, 4 bases remained unmatched. Germline V gene data show CDR1 as SGHRS and CDR2 as YFSETQ. The chain's CDR3 is CASSLLAGVSYEQYF. CDR3 nucleotides: TGCGCCAGCAGCTTACTAGCGGGAGTAAGCTACGAGCAGTACTTC.

V usage is TRBV5-6 and J usage is TRBJ2-1, with 9 bases fitting TRBD2. After removal of 0 bases from V and 4 bases from J, the junction contained 5 bases not matched to a gene. This CDR3 spans 16 amino acids. CDR1 and CDR2 (germline): SGHDT, YYEEEE. CDR3 sequence reads: CASSLESSGTYNEQFF. The DNA of the CDR3 is TGTGCCAGCAGCTTGGAGTCTAGCGGGACTTACAATGAGCAGTTCTTC.

The V gene is TRBV6-1, the J gene TRBJ2-1, with D perhaps TRBD2 (6 bases). Trimming pared 9 bases from V and 8 bases from J, leaving 20 bases between. Germline CDR1 and CDR2: MNHNS and SASEGT. This CDR3 region has 14 residues. Here the CDR3 reads CASMISGLLYEQFF. The CDR3 region has the DNA TGTGCCAGTATGATTAGCGGCTTATTATATGAGCAGTTCTTC.

This chain uses TRBV27 with TRBJ1-1, with D unclear. Germline V CDR1 and CDR2: MNHEY, SMNVEV (reference sequence). V was cut by 6 bases and J by 0 bases, with 8 bases left in between. This CDR3 is 13 amino acids long. The DNA of the CDR3 is TGTGCCAGCAGCCCAGGCCTGAACACTGAAGCTTTCTTT. It is translated as CASSPGLNTEAFF.

CDR3 region: CASNHRDSSYEQYF. Here the CDR3 DNA reads TGTGCCAGCAACCACAGGGATAGCTCCTACGAGCAGTACTTC. The genes are TRBV7-9 and TRBJ2-7; D is possibly TRBD1 (6 bases). V dropped 7 bases and J dropped 0 bases, with 13 bases sitting between them. The germline V gene has CDR1 SEHNR and CDR2 FQNEAQ (reference sequence). The length of the CDR3 is 14 residues.

This chain links TRBV11-2 with TRBJ2-7, with TRBD2 matching over 11 bases. Germline CDR1 and CDR2: SGHAT and FQNNGV. Trimming at V came to 3 bases and at J to 3 bases, leaving 4 bases not matched to a gene. There are 15 residues in the CDR3. The CDR3 loop is CASSFSGRAVYEQYF. The CDR3 coding sequence is TGTGCCAGCAGCTTTAGCGGGAGGGCCGTCTACGAGCAGTACTTC.

The CDR3 loop reads CASSLETSGMYNEQFF. CDR3 DNA: TGTGCCAGCAGTCTAGAAACTAGCGGGATGTACAATGAGCAGTTCTTC. The J gene is TRBJ2-1, the V gene TRBV2; 10 bases agree with TRBD2. Trimming cost V 5 bases and J 4 bases; bases outside gene matches: 8. Looked up from germline, CDR1 is SNHLY and CDR2 is FYNNEI. CDR3 length: 16 amino acids.

The CDR3 loop reads CASSLDSSGANVLTF. The DNA of the CDR3 is TGTGCCAGCAGTCTCGACTCCTCTGGGGCCAACGTCCTGACTTTC. The chain has TRBV28 and TRBJ2-6; D not resolved. This CDR3 contains 15 residues. Germline CDR1 MDHEN, CDR2 SYDVKM. V was clipped by 5 bases and J by 0 bases, with 8 bases between them.

This clone was observed a single time. DNA of the CDR3: TGTGCCAGCAGCCAGGGACTCCGTATGGAGCAGTACTTC. Protein product: CASSQGLRMEQYF. The chain links TRBV5-6 to TRBJ2-7; TRBD2 might be the D (6 bases). CDR1 and CDR2 from the germline V gene are SGHDT and YYEEEE. CDR3 size: 13 residues. V dropped 4 bases and J dropped 7 bases, with 15 bases sitting between them.

The chain joins TRBV11-2 to TRBJ2-7; D perhaps matches TRBD1 (6 bases). This CDR3 spans 16 amino acids. V dropped 6 bases and J dropped 1 base, with 19 bases sitting between them. In germline, CDR1 is SGHAT, CDR2 FQNNGV. The CDR3: CASRDPGQGLSYEQYF. In nucleotides, the CDR3 is TGTGCCAGCAGGGACCCGGGACAAGGCTTATCCTACGAGCAGTACTTC.

V is TRBV25-1 and J is TRBJ2-7; TRBD2 might be the D (6 bases). The V gene lost 7 bases and the J gene lost 0 bases, with 16 bases spanning the gap. The germline V gene encodes CDR1 MGHDK and CDR2 SYGVNS. The CDR3 covers 15 residues. The DNA for the CDR3 is TGTGCCAGCAAACCTGGTAGCGGCAGCTCCTACGAGCAGTACTTC. This gives the protein CASKPGSGSSYEQYF.

The gene calls are TRBV5-6 and TRBJ2-7; 15 bases are a match to TRBD2. Per the germline V gene, CDR1 is SGHDT and CDR2 is YYEEEE. The CDR3 consists of 16 residues. Germline trimming cut 4 bases from V and 7 bases from J; bases unmatched to any gene: 9. DNA of the CDR3: TGTGCCAGCAGCCGATACGCGGGACTAGCGGGAGGAGAGCAGTACTTC. Translated: CASSRYAGLAGGEQYF.

This rearrangement joins TRBV12-5 to TRBJ2-7; TRBD2 aligns across 14 bases. Germline loops: CDR1 LGHNT, CDR2 FRNRAP. The CDR3 sequence is 16 residues long. V was clipped by 3 bases and J by 5 bases; unmatched bases: 6. CDR3 DNA: TGTGCTAGTGGTTTTGGACCGGGACTAGCGGGAGACGAGCAGTACTTC. Translation gives CASGFGPGLAGDEQYF.

The chain is built from TRBV19 and TRBJ2-7; 7 bases are shared with TRBD1. From germline, CDR1 is LNHDA and CDR2 SQIVND (reference sequence). The CDR3 sequence is 13 residues long. Trimming removed 6 bases from V and 2 bases from J; junction bases left unmatched: 4. In DNA, the CDR3 is TGTGCCAGTAGCCGGGACAGAGCCTACGAGCAGTACTTC. Its protein product is CASSRDRAYEQYF.

The chain joins TRBV19 to TRBJ1-2, with D perhaps matching TRBD1 (6 bases). The CDR3 is 13 residues long. Trimming left V 7 bases short and J 4 bases short, with 13 bases between. Germline lookup yields CDR1 LNHDA and CDR2 SQIVND (reference sequence). In DNA form, the CDR3 reads TGTGCCAGTACCAACAGGGATCCCTATGGCTACACCTTC. As protein: CASTNRDPYGYTF.

In its sample, this clone was seen a few times. The J gene is TRBJ1-5, the V gene TRBV27; TRBD1 aligns across 7 bases. Germline V gives CDR1 MNHEY, CDR2 SMNVEV (reference sequence). The CDR3 sequence is 15 residues long. Trimming took 6 bases from V and 0 from J; bases not matched to a gene: 5. CDR3 loop: CASSRGQYSNQPQHF. The CDR3 DNA follows: TGTGCCAGCAGCCGGGGACAGTATAGCAATCAGCCCCAGCATTTT.